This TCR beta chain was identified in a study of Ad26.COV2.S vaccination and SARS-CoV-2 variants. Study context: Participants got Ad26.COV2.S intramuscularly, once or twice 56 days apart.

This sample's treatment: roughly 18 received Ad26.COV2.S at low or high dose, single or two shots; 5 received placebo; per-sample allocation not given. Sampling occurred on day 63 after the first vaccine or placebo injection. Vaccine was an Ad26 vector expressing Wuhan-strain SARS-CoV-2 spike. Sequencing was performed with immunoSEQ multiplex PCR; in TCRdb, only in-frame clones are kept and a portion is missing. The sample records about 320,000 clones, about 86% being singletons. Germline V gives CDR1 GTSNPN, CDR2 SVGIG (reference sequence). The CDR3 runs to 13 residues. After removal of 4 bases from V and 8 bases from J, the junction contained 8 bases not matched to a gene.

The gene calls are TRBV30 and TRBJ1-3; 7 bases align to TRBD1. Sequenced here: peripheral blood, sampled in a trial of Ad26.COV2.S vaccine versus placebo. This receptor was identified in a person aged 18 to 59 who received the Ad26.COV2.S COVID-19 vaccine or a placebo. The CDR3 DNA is TGTGCCTGGAAAGGCAGGGACAGAGACACCATATATTTT. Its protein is CAWKGRDRDTIYF.